This TCR beta chain comes out of a study of blood T cell repertoires in COVID-19. Whole-study context: T cells, B-cell-depleted T cells, or PBMCs supplied cDNA or gDNA.

Clones were read by immunoSEQ multiplex PCR, and TCRdb kept only the in-frame ones, dropping some. The repertoire holds tens of thousands of clones, roughly 90% seen once, with roughly 2% in the top ten. The CDR3 spans 16 residues. Germline values: CDR1 SGDLS, CDR2 YYNGEE. The ends lost 0 bases at V and 0 bases at J; junction bases unmatched: 0. Material: peripheral blood. The V and J genes are TRBV9 and TRBJ2-1; 10 positions match TRBD2. The sequence was obtained from a man aged 25-45 years with acute or convalescent COVID-19. CDR3 DNA sequence: TGTGCCAGCAGCGTAGGGACTAGCGGCTCCTACAATGAGCAGTTCTTC. This translates into CASSVGTSGSYNEQFF. The complete variable domain, with remaining parts taken from reference TRBV9 and TRBJ2-1, reads DSGVTQTPKHLITATGQRVTLRCSPRSGDLSVYWYQQSLDQGLQFLIQYYNGEERAKGNILERFSAQQFPDLHSELNLSSLELGDSALYFCASSVGTSGSYNEQFFGPGTRLTVL.